The 22 T cell receptor beta chains given below trace back to one sample, sequenced in a study of T cells after yellow fever vaccination. TCRdb analysed the 5' RACE reads with MiXCR anew, one entry per CDR3 protein. This table holds about 360,000 distinct CDR3 sequences, 6% to 8% found once. The specimen comprised PBMCs, sampled 5 days after the yellow fever booster vaccination. Source of these receptors: a man in his thirties or forties who received the YFV17D yellow fever vaccine.

In its sample, this clonotype was seen many times. The CDR3 spells CASGNPSTYEQYF. The CDR3 nucleotides read TGTGCCAGCGGCAACCCCTCTACCTACGAGCAGTACTTC. The chain has TRBV7-2 and TRBJ2-7, with D uncertain. Between the trimmed V and J ends, which lost 8 bases and 2 bases, there was a span of 13 bases. CDR1 is SGHTA, CDR2 FQGNSA, per germline. The length of the CDR3 is 13 residues.

The sample holds a few counts of this clonotype. The J gene is TRBJ2-2, the V gene TRBV6-1; 7 bases fit TRBD2. Germline CDR1 is MNHNS and CDR2 is SASEGT. V gave up 5 bases and J gave up 1 base; unmatched junction bases: 10. The CDR3 has 17 amino acids. Here the CDR3 reads CASSKRGSGLNTGELFF. The CDR3 coding sequence is TGTGCCAGCAGTAAGCGGGGTAGCGGGTTGAACACCGGGGAGCTGTTTTTT.

This clonotype has only a few counts. V is TRBV7-8 and J is TRBJ1-5, with 9 bases aligning to TRBD1. The CDR3 runs 14 residues. Germline lookup yields CDR1 SGHVS and CDR2 FQNEAQ. The V segment lost 4 bases and the J segment 7 bases; nucleotides outside the gene matches: 5. The CDR3 DNA is TGTGCCAGCAGCTATGGGACAGGGAGGCAGCCCCAGCATTTT. Amino acids: CASSYGTGRQPQHF.

This CDR3 reads CASRNIGTSGRAVVTGELFF. The CDR3 nucleotides are TGTGCCAGTCGGAACATAGGGACTAGCGGGAGGGCCGTCGTTACCGGGGAGCTGTTTTTT. This chain uses TRBV19 with TRBJ2-2; TRBD2 aligns across 16 bases. The CDR3 contains 20 residues. Germline loops: CDR1 LNHDA, CDR2 SQIVND (reference sequence). V lost 8 bases, J lost 5 bases, and 17 bases stayed unmatched.

This clonotype was seen ten or more times. This chain connects TRBV15 to TRBJ2-1; 10 positions match TRBD2. This CDR3 is built from 15 residues. Trimming removed 1 base from V and 5 bases from J; junction bases left unmatched: 2. From germline, CDR1 is LNHNV and CDR2 YYDKDF (reference sequence). CDR3 coding DNA: TGTGCCACCAGCAGAGCGCTAGCGGGAGACAATGAGCAGTTCTTC. It is translated as CATSRALAGDNEQFF.

This clonotype was detected a few times. The genes are TRBV3-1 and TRBJ2-7; 9 positions agree with TRBD2. The length of the CDR3 is 15 residues. Germline V CDR1 and CDR2: LGHDT, YNNKEL (reference sequence). The V gene end was trimmed by 3 bases and the J gene end by 4 bases; junction bases not matched to a gene: 7. The CDR3 DNA follows: TGTGCCAGCAGCCAGAATCCTAGCGGGGCATACGAGCAGTACTTC. Its translation is CASSQNPSGAYEQYF.

This clonotype was seen a few times. The chain carries TRBV10-3 and TRBJ2-5; weak D call: TRBD2 (5 bases). Deletions cut 5 bases from V and 2 bases from J, with 12 bases between. The germline V gene has CDR1 ENHRY and CDR2 SYGVKD. This CDR3 has 14 residues. The CDR3 DNA reads TGTGCCATCAGTCTCGGGATGCAGCAAGAGACCCAGTACTTC. Translating it yields CAISLGMQQETQYF.

The sample holds a few counts of this clonotype. This sequence joins TRBV5-1 and TRBJ1-1; perhaps TRBD1 as D (6 bases). Trimming pared 6 bases from V and 3 bases from J, leaving 12 bases between. The germline CDR1 and CDR2 sequences are SGHRS and YFSETQ. This CDR3 comprises 13 residues. The CDR3 DNA is TGCGCCAGCAACCTAAGGGGGGACACTGAAGCTTTCTTT. Translating gives CASNLRGDTEAFF.

This clonotype was seen a handful of times. This chain joins TRBV5-6 and TRBJ1-2; no firm D call. V was trimmed by 1 base and J by 8 bases, leaving 12 bases between them. This CDR3 contains 13 residues. Germline V lookup: CDR1 SGHDT, CDR2 YYEEEE. CDR3 in amino acids: CASSLREYRGYTF. In DNA form, the CDR3 reads TGTGCCAGCAGCTTGCGCGAGTATCGAGGCTACACCTTC.

This clonotype was counted many times. The DNA of the CDR3 is TGTGCCAGCAGCCTCCGTGGTAGCGATACCTACAATGAGCAGTTCTTC. Translating gives CASSLRGSDTYNEQFF. V gene TRBV7-6 combines with J gene TRBJ2-1; D possibly corresponds to TRBD2 (5 bases). Trimming took off 5 bases at V and 2 bases at J, with 16 bases between the two ends. This CDR3 contains 16 residues. Germline CDR1 and CDR2: SGHVS and FNYEAQ.

The chain is built from TRBV29-1 and TRBJ2-6; D remains ambiguous. This CDR3 is built from 16 residues. Trimming took 1 base from V and 3 from J, leaving 13 bases between them. The germline gives CDR1 SQVTM, CDR2 ANQGSEA. For the CDR3, the DNA is TGCAGCGTTGAAGGGGATTTTAGTCATGGGGCCAACGTCCTGACTTTC. The encoded protein is CSVEGDFSHGANVLTF.

The chain carries TRBV3-1 and TRBJ2-7; D possibly corresponds to TRBD1 (6 bases). Germline loops: CDR1 LGHDT, CDR2 YNNKEL (reference sequence). The length of the CDR3 is 14 residues. Trimming removed 3 bases from V and 6 bases from J, with 15 bases in between. The CDR3 loop reads CASSHRQGNAEQYF. As DNA, the CDR3 is TGTGCCAGCAGCCATCGTCAGGGGAATGCCGAGCAGTACTTC.

The rearrangement joins TRBV7-2 to TRBJ2-1; 12 bases are a match to TRBD2. The CDR3 is made up of 14 amino acids. Losses at the gene ends were 6 bases for V and 9 bases for J; bases not matched to a gene: 6. CDR1 SGHTA and CDR2 FQGNSA come from the germline V gene. The CDR3 spells CASRRLAGVGEQFF. CDR3 nucleotides: TGTGCCAGCAGAAGACTAGCGGGAGTCGGTGAGCAGTTCTTC.

This clonotype was picked up a small number of times. This sequence joins TRBV20-1 and TRBJ1-5, with 7 bases matching TRBD1. Germline CDR1 and CDR2: DFQATT and SNEGSKA (reference sequence). The CDR3 has 12 amino acids. V shed 3 bases and J 9 bases; nucleotides not matched to a gene: 5. The CDR3 nucleotides read TGCAGTGCTAGTTCGGGGGACAGGCCCCAGCATTTT. It is translated as CSASSGDRPQHF.

This clonotype was picked up a small number of times. This rearrangement joins TRBV12-3 or TRBV12-4 to TRBJ1-6; 7 bases are a match to TRBD1. J was trimmed by 7 bases and V by 4 bases; bases with no gene match: 4. The CDR3 loop spans 14 amino acids. CDR3 amino acids: CASSYGTANSPLHF. The CDR3 DNA follows: TGTGCCAGCAGTTACGGGACAGCAAATTCACCCCTCCACTTT.

In this sample, this clonotype turned up many times. The CDR3 nucleotides are TGTGCCAGCGAGTTGGATAGGGGAAACTATGGCTACACCTTC. This translates into CASELDRGNYGYTF. This chain joins TRBV11-3 and TRBJ1-2; D possibly corresponds to TRBD1 (5 bases). The V end lost 8 bases, the J end lost 2 bases, and 15 bases lay between the germline ends. This CDR3 has 14 residues. Germline CDR1 is SGHNT and CDR2 is YENEEA.

In its sample, this clonotype was seen a few times. The chain employs TRBV9 and TRBJ2-2; the D gene is possibly TRBD2 (5 bases). The CDR3 loop spans 13 amino acids. The V end lost 4 bases, the J end lost 6 bases, and 10 bases lay between the germline ends. The germline CDR1 and CDR2 sequences are SGDLS and YYNGEE. The CDR3 nucleotides are TGTGCCAGCAGCCGGACGGGGTCCGGGGAGCTGTTTTTT. It encodes CASSRTGSGELFF. Complete variable domain (other parts from reference TRBV9 and TRBJ2-2): DSGVTQTPKHLITATGQRVTLRCSPRSGDLSVYWYQQSLDQGLQFLIQYYNGEERAKGNILERFSAQQFPDLHSELNLSSLELGDSALYFCASSRTGSGELFFGEGSRLTVL.

The chain recombines TRBV7-2 with TRBJ2-5; D possibly matches TRBD1 or TRBD2 (7 bases each). The CDR3 extends over 14 amino acids. Per the germline V gene, CDR1 is SGHTA and CDR2 is FQGNSA. Trimming removed 6 bases at V and 2 bases at J, with 13 bases between. This CDR3 is CASSQGGEQETQYF. CDR3 nucleotides: TGTGCCAGCAGTCAGGGGGGGGAACAAGAGACCCAGTACTTC.

This clonotype has more than one count but fewer than ten. J is TRBJ2-2 and V is TRBV7-9; 10 positions match TRBD1. The CDR3 spans 15 residues. The V gene's germline CDR1 is SEHNR and CDR2 FQNEAQ (reference sequence). With 5 bases clipped from V and 4 bases from J, the junction kept 4 bases outside the gene matches. In nucleotides, the CDR3 is TGTGCCAGCAGCCTGACAGGGGGCGTCACCGGGGAGCTGTTTTTT. Encoded protein: CASSLTGGVTGELFF.

This clonotype was counted many times. The chain carries TRBV7-9 and TRBJ1-2; D is ambiguous. Germline CDR1 is SEHNR and CDR2 is FQNEAQ (reference sequence). V dropped 0 bases and J dropped 6 bases, with 14 bases sitting between them. This CDR3 comprises 15 residues. The CDR3 bases are TGTGCCAGCAGCTTAGCGAAGGGATACGATGATGGCTACACCTTC. It yields the protein CASSLAKGYDDGYTF.

The table lists this clonotype with a few counts. The chain joins TRBV7-2 to TRBJ1-6; 7 nucleotides agree with TRBD1. Germline assignment: CDR1 SGHTA and CDR2 FQGNSA. V lost 6 bases and J lost 9; bases outside the gene matches: 8. This CDR3 contains 14 residues. CDR3 amino acids: CASRGTGAVSPLHF. Here the CDR3 DNA reads TGTGCCAGCAGAGGAACAGGGGCTGTTTCACCCCTCCACTTT.

This clonotype has a handful of counts. The V and J genes are TRBV7-2 and TRBJ1-5; D not resolved. The CDR3 has 15 amino acids. V dropped 7 bases and J dropped 9 bases, with 22 bases sitting between them. The V gene's germline CDR1 is SGHTA and CDR2 FQGNSA. CDR3 loop: CASTASLRLGSPQHF. CDR3 bases: TGTGCCAGCACCGCCAGCTTACGCCTAGGATCGCCCCAGCATTTT. Looking up the rest from reference TRBV7-2 and TRBJ1-5 gives the full variable domain: GAGVSQSPSNKVTEKGKDVELRCDPISGHTALYWYRQSLGQGLEFLIYFQGNSAPDKSGLPSDRFSAERTGGSVSTLTIQRTQQEDSAVYLCASTASLRLGSPQHFGDGTRLSIL.